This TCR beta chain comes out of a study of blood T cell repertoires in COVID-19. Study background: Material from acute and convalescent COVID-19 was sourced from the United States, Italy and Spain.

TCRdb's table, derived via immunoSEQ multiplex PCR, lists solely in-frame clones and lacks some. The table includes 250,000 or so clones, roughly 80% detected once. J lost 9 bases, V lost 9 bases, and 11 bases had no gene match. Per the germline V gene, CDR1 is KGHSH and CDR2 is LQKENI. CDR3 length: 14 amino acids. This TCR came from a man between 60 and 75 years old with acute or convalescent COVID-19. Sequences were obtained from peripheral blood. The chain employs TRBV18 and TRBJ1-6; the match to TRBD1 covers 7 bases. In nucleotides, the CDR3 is TGTGCCAGTCAGGGGAACAGGGGTGGTTCACCCCTCCACTTT. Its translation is CASQGNRGGSPLHF.